Sequencing of this TCR beta chain was carried out in a study of identical twins listed by TCRdb under 2016. Notes on the research overall: To test whether fetal clonotypes persist, this study deep-sequenced TCR alpha and beta repertoires from monozygotic twins, from unrelated adults of various ages, and from cord blood. To rule out contamination, the twin experiments were replicated at different times with different library preparation protocols. The research as a whole found: Invariant T cells such as MAIT and iNKT could partly confound zero-insertion analyses, although diverse VJ usage argued against such confounding for most clonotypes. Because the same donors could not be followed over many years, the conclusions relied on cross-sectional statistical analysis. Abundant cord blood beta clonotypes carried fewer insertions; young adult naive repertoires showed a weaker similar trend, while memory repertoires showed none. Compared with coincidental sharing between unrelated individuals, out-of-frame TCR alpha sequences shared between twins showed an excess of sequences with low generation probability. A weaker excess of twin sharing was found in beta out-of-frame sequences because the signal-to-noise ratio was lowered by fewer shared sequences. Recombination models systematically underestimated out-of-frame TCR alpha sharing in monozygotic twins but agreed with sharing between unrelated individuals.

Worth noting for this clonotype: This receptor's antigen is unknown. No much larger clonotype is one base removed from it; base qualities were not supplied.

The CDR3 goes from the cysteine to the phenylalanine over 13 residues. The only DNA kept is the CDR3, 39 bases in frame from the first base. The germline V gene encodes CDR1 SGHAT and CDR2 FQNNGV. V lost 5 bases and J lost 7 bases; the stretch between them is 14 bases long. Every donor in the study was a healthy Caucasian. The twin cohort consisted of three pairs of female monozygotic twins, all aged roughly 18 to 29 years. Peripheral blood mononuclear cells were used as the source from which RNA for TCR libraries was isolated. The library was generated by 5' RACE. Reads for this sample came from an Illumina HiSeq 2000. A universal primer binding site was added through template switching, and the final cDNA carried a unique molecular identifier so that TCR cDNA molecules could be counted accurately. Specific primers in the conserved constant-segment region were used to synthesize first-strand cDNA for TCR alpha and beta chains. Each cDNA library was double barcoded, with a SMART-Mk sample barcode plus Illumina barcodes, to control for contamination. Two successive PCR steps introduced TruSeq adapter sequences along with Illumina sample barcodes. TCR alpha and beta cDNA libraries were sequenced on the Illumina HiSeq platform with custom primers. Under the source paper's analysis protocol: MiGEC processed the raw reads to extract unique molecular identifiers, while MiXCR was used to determine the CDR3 positions. For each individual, recombination models were inferred using an EM algorithm with the repgenHMM and IGoR tools. Shared clonotype analysis was performed with the tcR package in R, normalizing sharing by the product of cloneset sizes. To study raw recombination free of thymic and clonal selection effects, out-of-frame nonproductive sequences were analyzed. TCRdb's own reprocessing of the public reads used fastp at Q25 and MiXCR and kept productive beta chains. All rows with the same CDR3 protein become a single entry with the most common DNA and genes. The V and J calls were not made by the authors but by TCRdb's processing. This sample lists some 900,000 distinct CDR3 sequences; roughly an eighth were detected once. The ten largest clones add up to around 1.5% of the sample.

This sample also belongs to another study, concerning yellow fever vaccine responses in identical twins. The second study reports: The authors reported that the T cell response to vaccination in identical twins appeared partly convergent and partly personalized. Focusing on identical twins, the study followed the T cell clones that responded to the vaccine, and did so with precision.

Source material: PBMCs. The rearranged chain carries TRBV11-2 and TRBJ1-2; TRBD1 could be the D gene, as 6 bases match. The TCR sequence derives from a young woman in good health. This receptor has the CDR3 CASSGGGRVGYTF. In nucleotides, the sequence is TGTGCCAGCAGCGGGGGGGGCCGGGTTGGCTACACCTTC.